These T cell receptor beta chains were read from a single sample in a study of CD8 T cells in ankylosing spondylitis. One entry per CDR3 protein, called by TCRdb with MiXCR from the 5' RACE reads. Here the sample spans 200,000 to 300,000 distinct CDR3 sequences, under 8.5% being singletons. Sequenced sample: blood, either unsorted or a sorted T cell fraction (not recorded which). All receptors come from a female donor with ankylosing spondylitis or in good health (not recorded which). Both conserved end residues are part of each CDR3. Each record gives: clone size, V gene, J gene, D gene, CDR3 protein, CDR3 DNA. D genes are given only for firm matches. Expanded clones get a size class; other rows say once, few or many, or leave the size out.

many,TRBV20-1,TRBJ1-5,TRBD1,CSARMTGGRYSNQPQHF,TGCAGTGCTAGGATGACAGGGGGAAGATATAGCAATCAGCCCCAGCATTTT
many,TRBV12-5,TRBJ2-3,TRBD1,CASGAERDRSTDTQYF,TGTGCTAGTGGTGCCGAACGGGACAGGTCCACAGATACGCAGTATTTT
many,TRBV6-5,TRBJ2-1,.,CASSRTYNEQFF,TGTGCCAGCAGTCGGACCTACAATGAGCAGTTCTTC
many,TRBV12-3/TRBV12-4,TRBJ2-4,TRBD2,CASSLTGLAVIQYF,TGTGCCAGCAGTTTAACCGGGCTAGCGGTTATTCAGTACTTC
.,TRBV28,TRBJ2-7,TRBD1,CASSRRTGSYEQYF,TGTGCCAGCAGCCGACGGACAGGCTCCTACGAGCAGTACTTC
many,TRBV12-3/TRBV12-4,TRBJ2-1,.,CASGAGGEQFF,TGTGCCAGCGGGGCCGGAGGTGAGCAGTTCTTC
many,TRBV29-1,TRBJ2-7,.,CSVETGRSREQYF,TGCAGCGTTGAGACAGGTAGATCGAGGGAGCAGTACTTC
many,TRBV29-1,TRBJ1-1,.,CSAARSGTEAFF,TGCAGCGCTGCCCGGTCGGGGACTGAAGCTTTCTTT
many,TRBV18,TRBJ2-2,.,CASSLSTVLPHGELFF,TGTGCCAGCTCACTGTCTACGGTACTCCCCCACGGGGAGCTGTTTTTT
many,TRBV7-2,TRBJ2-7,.,CASSLAGSGGQYF,TGTGCCAGCAGCTTAGCGGGTTCGGGCGGGCAGTACTTC
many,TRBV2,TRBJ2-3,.,CASSEGPGDTQYF,TGTGCCAGCAGTGAGGGGCCGGGGGATACGCAGTATTTT
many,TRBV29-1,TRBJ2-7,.,CSVDLVGAPYEQYF,TGCAGCGTTGATTTGGTCGGGGCCCCCTACGAGCAGTACTTC
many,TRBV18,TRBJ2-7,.,CASSAYSYEQYF,TGTGCCAGCTCAGCTTACTCCTACGAGCAGTACTTC
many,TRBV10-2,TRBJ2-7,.,CASSDLLGYEQYF,TGCGCCAGCAGTGACCTTCTCGGGTACGAGCAGTACTTC
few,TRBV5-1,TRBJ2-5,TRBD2,CASRGASGRQETQYF,TGCGCCAGCAGAGGGGCTAGCGGGCGCCAAGAGACCCAGTACTTC
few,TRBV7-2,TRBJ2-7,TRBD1,CASSTRTGDLREQYF,TGTGCCAGCAGCACGCGGACAGGGGACTTGAGAGAGCAGTACTTC
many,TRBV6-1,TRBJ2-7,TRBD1,CASSTTGQGNSYEQYF,TGTGCCAGCAGCACAACTGGACAGGGGAACTCCTACGAGCAGTACTTC
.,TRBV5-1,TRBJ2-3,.,CASSSNRETDTQYF,TGCGCCAGCAGCTCCAACAGGGAAACAGATACGCAGTATTTT
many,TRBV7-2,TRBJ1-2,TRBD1,CASSPNPGQSYGYTF,TGTGCCAGCAGCCCAAACCCGGGACAGAGCTATGGCTACACCTTC
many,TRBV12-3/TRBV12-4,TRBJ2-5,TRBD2,CASRPGGLGTQYF,TGTGCCAGCAGGCCCGGGGGGTTGGGGACCCAGTACTTC
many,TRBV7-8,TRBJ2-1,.,CASSLGTHNEQFF,TGTGCCAGCAGCTTGGGGACTCACAATGAGCAGTTCTTC
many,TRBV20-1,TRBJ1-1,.,CSAQSGPNTEAFF,TGCAGTGCCCAGTCAGGACCTAACACTGAAGCTTTCTTT
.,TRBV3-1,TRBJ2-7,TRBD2,CASGPGLAGVNLYF,TGTGCCAGCGGACCGGGACTAGCGGGAGTGAATTTGTACTTC
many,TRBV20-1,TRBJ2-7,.,CSAIGLQTSYEQYF,TGCAGTGCTATCGGTTTGCAGACCTCCTACGAGCAGTACTTC
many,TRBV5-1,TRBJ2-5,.,CASSLVSGNKEETQYF,TGCGCCAGCAGCTTGGTTAGCGGAAATAAAGAAGAGACCCAGTACTTC
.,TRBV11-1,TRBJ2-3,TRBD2,CASSLALLGGRAADTQYF,TGTGCCAGCAGCTTAGCCCTCCTCGGCGGGAGGGCCGCAGATACGCAGTATTTT
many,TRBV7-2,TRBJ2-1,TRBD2,CASSFSRAGGYNEQFF,TGTGCCAGCAGCTTCTCGAGAGCGGGAGGTTACAATGAGCAGTTCTTC
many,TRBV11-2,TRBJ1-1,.,CASREDSNTEAFF,TGTGCCAGCAGAGAGGACTCGAACACTGAAGCTTTCTTT
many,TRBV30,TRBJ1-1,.,CAWSEGQNTEAFF,TGTGCCTGGAGTGAGGGGCAGAACACTGAAGCTTTCTTT
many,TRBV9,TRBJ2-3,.,CASSVAGGWGDTQYF,TGTGCCAGCAGCGTAGCGGGCGGATGGGGGGATACGCAGTATTTT
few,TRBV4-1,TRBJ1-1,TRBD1,CASSQPDRLTAFF,TGCGCCAGCAGCCAACCGGACAGGTTGACAGCTTTCTTT
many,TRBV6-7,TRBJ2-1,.,CATKSWGEQFF,TGTGCCACCAAATCGTGGGGTGAGCAGTTCTTC
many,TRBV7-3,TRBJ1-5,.,CASSPRGSPNNSNQPQHF,TGTGCCAGCAGCCCGCGGGGCAGCCCCAATAATAGCAATCAGCCCCAGCATTTT
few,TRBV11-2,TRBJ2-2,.,CASSPTTDAIFNTGELFF,TGTGCCAGCAGCCCTACTACGGACGCGATATTTAACACCGGGGAGCTGTTTTTT
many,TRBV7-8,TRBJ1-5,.,CASSLDPGIAQHF,TGTGCCAGCAGCTTAGACCCCGGAATTGCCCAGCATTTT
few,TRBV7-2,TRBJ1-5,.,CASSPSRQPQHF,TGTGCCAGCAGCCCCAGTCGGCAGCCCCAGCATTTT
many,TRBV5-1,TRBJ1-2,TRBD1,CASSLGAFTGDYGYTF,TGCGCCAGCAGCTTGGGGGCCTTCACAGGGGACTATGGCTACACCTTC